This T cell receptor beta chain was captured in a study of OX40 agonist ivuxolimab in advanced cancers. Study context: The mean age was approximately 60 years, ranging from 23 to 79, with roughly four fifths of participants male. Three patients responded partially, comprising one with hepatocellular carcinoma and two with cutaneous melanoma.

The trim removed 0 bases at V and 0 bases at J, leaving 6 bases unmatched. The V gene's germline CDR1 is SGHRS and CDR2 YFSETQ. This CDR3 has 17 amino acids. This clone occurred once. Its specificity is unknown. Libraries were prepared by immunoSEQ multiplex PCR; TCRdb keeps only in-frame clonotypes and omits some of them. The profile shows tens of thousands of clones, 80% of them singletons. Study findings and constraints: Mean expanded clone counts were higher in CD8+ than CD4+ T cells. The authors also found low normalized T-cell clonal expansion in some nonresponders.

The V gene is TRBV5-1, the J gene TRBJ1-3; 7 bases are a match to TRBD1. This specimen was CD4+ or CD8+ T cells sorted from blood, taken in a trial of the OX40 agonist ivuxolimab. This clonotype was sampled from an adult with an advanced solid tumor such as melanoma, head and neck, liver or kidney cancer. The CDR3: CASSLGNRGGSGNTIYF. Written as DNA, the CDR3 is TGCGCCAGCAGCTTGGGGAACAGGGGCGGCTCTGGAAACACCATATATTTT.